This is a list of T cell receptor beta chains from one sample in a study of blood T cell repertoires in COVID-19. Libraries were prepared by immunoSEQ multiplex PCR; TCRdb keeps only in-frame clonotypes and omits some of them. This repertoire shows approximately 120,000 clones, 88% found once; its top ten account for around 7.3%. The sample taken for sequencing was peripheral blood. The receptors come from a man aged 45-60 years with acute or convalescent COVID-19. CDR3s include the opening cysteine and the closing phenylalanine or tryptophan. A D gene is named only where the DNA matches it firmly. Some rows have no size entry. The others give once, few or many, or a class for an expanded clone.

TRBJ2-7 TRBV6-5 . . TGTGCCAGCAGTCAACAGGGCCCCGAGCAGTACTTC CASSQQGPEQYF
TRBJ1-4 TRBV30 . . TGTGCCTGGAGTGTACTGGGGGGAAAACTGTTTTTT CAWSVLGGKLFF
TRBJ2-3 TRBV25-1 . . TGTGCCAGCAGTGAATGGCGAGGATCCGCAGATACGCAGTATTTT CASSEWRGSADTQYF
TRBJ2-3 TRBV2 . TRBD2 TGTGCCAGCAGTGACGTAAGGGACTACCACCCCACAGATACGCAGTATTTT CASSDVRDYHPTDTQYF
TRBJ1-5 TRBV7-9 . . TGTGCCAGCAGCTCGTCAGGGGGCAATCAGCCCCAGCATTTT CASSSSGGNQPQHF
TRBJ2-7 TRBV5-1 . TRBD2 TGCGCCAGCAGCCCCCTACTAGCGGGGGACTACGAGCAGTACTTC CASSPLLAGDYEQYF
TRBJ2-3 TRBV6-6 . . TGTGCCAGCAGCCCCCCCGGGACAGATACGCAGTATTTT CASSPPGTDTQYF
TRBJ2-3 TRBV4-3 . TRBD2 TGCGCCAGCAGCCAAGACCTAGCGGGAGATACGCAGTATTTT CASSQDLAGDTQYF
TRBJ1-3 TRBV5-1 . . TGCGCCAGCAGCTCGACGACTGACTTCTCTGGAAACACCATATATTTT CASSSTTDFSGNTIYF
TRBJ2-1 TRBV5-4 . . TGTGCCAGCAGCTTGACGGTGACAGGCTGGGCCAATGAGCAGTTCTTC CASSLTVTGWANEQFF
TRBJ1-1 TRBV18 . TRBD1 TGTGCCAGCTCACTTAGGGGGACAGGCTGGACTGAAGCTTTCTTT CASSLRGTGWTEAFF
TRBJ1-2 TRBV19 . . TGTGCCAGTAGTAAACAGGTTCTCTATGGCTACACCTTC CASSKQVLYGYTF
TRBJ2-2 TRBV19 . TRBD2 TGTGCCAGTAGTATAGTAGGAAGCGGGAGACGGGATGGGGAGCTGTTTTTT CASSIVGSGRRDGELFF
TRBJ1-3 TRBV5-3 . TRBD1 TGTGCCAGATCAACCGGGACAGTCTCTGGAAACACCATATATTTT CARSTGTVSGNTIYF
TRBJ1-6 TRBV2 few . TGTGCCAGCAGGCCAATGAGCTCCTATAATTCACCCCTCCACTTT CASRPMSSYNSPLHF
TRBJ2-7 TRBV4-2 . TRBD2 TGTGCCAGCAGCCAAGAGGAAAGCGGGAGTCCCCACGAGCAGTACTTC CASSQEESGSPHEQYF
TRBJ1-2 TRBV10-1 . TRBD1 TGCGCCAGCAGTGATCCGACAGGGCACTACACCTTC CASSDPTGHYTF
TRBJ2-1 TRBV18 . . TGTGCCAGCTCACCAAGCACCTACAATGAGCAGTTCTTC CASSPSTYNEQFF
TRBJ1-6 TRBV2 . TRBD1 TGTGCCAGCAGTGAACTGGACAGGCATTCACCCCTCCACTTT CASSELDRHSPLHF
TRBJ2-7 TRBV15 . . TGTGCCACCTCGATGTTTGGCATACAGAACTACGAGCAGTACTTC CATSMFGIQNYEQYF
TRBJ2-1 TRBV7-2 . TRBD2 TGTGCCAGCAGCGGTCATCTAGCGGGAGGGTTTCCTGAGCAGTTCTTC CASSGHLAGGFPEQFF
TRBJ2-1 TRBV30 . TRBD2 TGTGCCGGGACTAGCGACAGACAGTTCTTC CAGTSDRQFF
TRBJ1-2 TRBV19 once TRBD1 TGTGCCAGTAGTACTCCGGGGACAGGGAACTATGGCTACACCTTC CASSTPGTGNYGYTF
TRBJ2-7 TRBV2 . . TGTGCCAGCAGCGCCACAGGACCGGTGGGGCAGTACTTC CASSATGPVGQYF